Described below is a single TCR beta chain sequence and its context. The sample is drawn from a study of blood T cell repertoires in COVID-19. Recruitment covered about two dozen US areas and drew participants whose ages spanned roughly 18 to 100 years. Participant-given clinical history determined each cohort assignment. Donors in Cohort 3 who had recovered were those with two negative PCRs, healthcare professional clearance, or resolution of their symptoms. Authors' processing steps: Cell counts per sample came from amplifying reference gene primers. The method was immunoSEQ multiplex PCR; TCRdb's version includes in-frame clones alone and lacks a portion of them. V and J calls and clone size are those listed in that table; D and trimming were worked out from the DNA. The sample lists about 190,000 clones; around 85% were seen once. Germline CDR1 SGHRS, CDR2 YFSETQ. The CDR3 totals 13 residues. Trimming removed 7 bases at V and 2 bases at J, with 12 bases between.

This chain links TRBV5-1 with TRBJ1-2, with D possibly TRBD1 on 5 matching bases. This receptor was obtained from a young woman who had recovered from COVID-19. Sequenced input: PBMCs or T cells enriched from blood (not recorded which). Here the CDR3 reads CASARGQNYGYTF. CDR3 nucleotide sequence: TGCGCCAGCGCCAGAGGACAAAACTATGGCTACACCTTC.